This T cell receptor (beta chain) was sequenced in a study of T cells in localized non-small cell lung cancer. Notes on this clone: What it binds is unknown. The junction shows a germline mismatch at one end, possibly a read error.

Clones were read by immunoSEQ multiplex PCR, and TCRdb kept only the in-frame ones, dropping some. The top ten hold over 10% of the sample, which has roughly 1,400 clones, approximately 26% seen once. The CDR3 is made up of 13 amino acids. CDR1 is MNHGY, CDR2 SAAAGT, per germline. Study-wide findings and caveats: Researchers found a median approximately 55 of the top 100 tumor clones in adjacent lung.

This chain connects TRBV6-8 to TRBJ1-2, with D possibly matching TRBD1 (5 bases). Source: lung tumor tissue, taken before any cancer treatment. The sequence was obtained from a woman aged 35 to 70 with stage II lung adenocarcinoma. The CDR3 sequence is CAISGALESPYTF. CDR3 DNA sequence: TGTGCCATCAGTGGGGCTTTAGAGTCTCCCTACACCTTC.